Presented here are 9 T cell receptor beta chains from one specimen sequenced in a study of cytomegalovirus exposure and HLA in healthy donors. The PCR ran on 60 Vbeta and 13 Jbeta primers. Some clones are missing from TCRdb's copy, which holds only in-frame ones; the method was immunoSEQ multiplex PCR. The sample yields more than 90,000 clones, 70% seen once. Sequences were obtained from PBMCs. These receptor sequences come from a man younger than 45 in good health and CMV-seropositive.

V is TRBV9 and J is TRBJ2-2; TRBD2 matches at 9 bases. CDR3 length equals 19 residues. Germline V gene sequence: CDR1 SGDLS, CDR2 YYNGEE. Trimming at V came to 2 bases and at J to 1 base, leaving 12 bases not matched to a gene. CDR3 nucleotides: TGTGCCAGCAGCGTCCGTCCCCTGGCTAGCGGGAAGAACACCGGGGAGCTGTTTTTT. Amino acids: CASSVRPLASGKNTGELFF. Variable domain in full (rest from reference TRBV9 and TRBJ2-2): DSGVTQTPKHLITATGQRVTLRCSPRSGDLSVYWYQQSLDQGLQFLIQYYNGEERAKGNILERFSAQQFPDLHSELNLSSLELGDSALYFCASSVRPLASGKNTGELFFGEGSRLTVL.

The genes are TRBV7-2 and TRBJ2-5; 14 bases map to TRBD2. Germline trimming cut 4 bases from V and 4 bases from J; bases unmatched to any gene: 11. This CDR3 has 18 residues. The germline gives CDR1 SGHTA, CDR2 FQGNSA. In DNA, the CDR3 is TGTGCCAGCAGCTCTACGACTAGCGGGGGGGCGACGAGAGAGACCCAGTACTTC. Amino acid sequence: CASSSTTSGGATRETQYF. The variable domain in full, with the rest retrieved from reference TRBV7-2 and TRBJ2-5, is GAGVSQSPSNKVTEKGKDVELRCDPISGHTALYWYRQSLGQGLEFLIYFQGNSAPDKSGLPSDRFSAERTGGSVSTLTIQRTQQEDSAVYLCASSSTTSGGATRETQYFGPGTRLLVL.

The V call is TRBV9, the J call TRBJ2-3, with 7 nucleotides matching TRBD2. The CDR3 loop spans 16 amino acids. Germline V lookup: CDR1 SGDLS, CDR2 YYNGEE. Unmatched junction bases numbered 6, after V lost 0 bases and J lost 2 bases. The chain's CDR3 is CASSVAGGPITDTQYF. Here the CDR3 DNA reads TGTGCCAGCAGCGTAGCGGGGGGTCCTATCACAGATACGCAGTATTTT.

The chain has TRBV19 and TRBJ2-7, with TRBD2 matching over 9 bases. This CDR3 is built from 13 residues. Per germline, CDR1 LNHDA and CDR2 SQIVND (reference sequence). With 9 bases clipped from V and 5 bases from J, the junction kept 8 bases outside the gene matches. The CDR3 loop is CASLGGLAHEQYF. The CDR3 nucleotides are TGTGCCAGCCTGGGGGGACTAGCCCACGAGCAGTACTTC.

DNA of the CDR3: TGTGCCAGCAGCTCCACCGCTAGCGGGGGGGAGAACGAGCAGTACTTC. It is translated as CASSSTASGGENEQYF. The chain links TRBV7-9 to TRBJ2-7, with 12 bases fitting TRBD2. The CDR3 is 16 amino acids. From germline, CDR1 is SEHNR and CDR2 FQNEAQ (reference sequence). After removal of 4 bases from V and 5 bases from J, the junction contained 9 bases not matched to a gene.

The chain employs TRBV30 and TRBJ1-1, with 10 bases fitting TRBD1. The CDR3 is 13 residues long. Germline values: CDR1 GTSNPN, CDR2 SVGIG (reference sequence). The V segment lost 8 bases and the J segment 3 bases; nucleotides outside the gene matches: 6. The CDR3 sequence: CAGDRGGDTEAFF. The CDR3 nucleotides are TGTGCCGGGGACAGGGGAGGCGACACTGAAGCTTTCTTT.

The chain carries TRBV5-4 and TRBJ1-2, with D hard to call. Germline V CDR1 and CDR2: SGHNT, YYREEE (reference sequence). V was shortened by 1 base and J by 2 bases, with 9 bases between the two germline ends. The CDR3 spans 14 residues. CDR3 DNA: TGTGCCAGCAGCTTGTTTCAGTCAAACTATGGCTACACCTTC. This translates into CASSLFQSNYGYTF.

This clone turned up a few times. The chain carries TRBV21-1 and TRBJ2-5; TRBD1 was called by the table and not checked on the DNA. TRBV21-1 represents a pseudogene. The CDR3 is 18 amino acids. CDR3 amino acids: CAIQKCTGGRVHQETQYF. Here the CDR3 DNA reads TGTGCCATACAAAAATGTACAGGGGGGAGGGTCCACCAAGAGACCCAGTACTTC.

This chain links TRBV29-1 with TRBJ1-2; D perhaps matches TRBD1 (5 bases). In germline, CDR1 is SQVTM, CDR2 ANQGSEA. The CDR3 sequence is 13 residues long. V dropped 4 bases and J dropped 5 bases, with 14 bases sitting between them. The CDR3 here is CSVVGLQGYGYTF. CDR3 bases: TGCAGCGTTGTTGGGCTTCAGGGATATGGCTACACCTTC.